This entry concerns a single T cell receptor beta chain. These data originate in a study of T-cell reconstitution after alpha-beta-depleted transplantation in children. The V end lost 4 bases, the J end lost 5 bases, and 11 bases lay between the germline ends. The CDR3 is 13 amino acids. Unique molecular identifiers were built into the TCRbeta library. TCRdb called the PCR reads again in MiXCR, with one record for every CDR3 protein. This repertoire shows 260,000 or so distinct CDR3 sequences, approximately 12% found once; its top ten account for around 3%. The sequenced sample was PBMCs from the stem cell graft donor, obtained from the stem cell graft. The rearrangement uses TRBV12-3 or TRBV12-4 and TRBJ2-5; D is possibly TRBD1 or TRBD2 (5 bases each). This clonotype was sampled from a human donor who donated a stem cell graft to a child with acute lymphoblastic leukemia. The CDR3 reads CASSSGTGETQYF. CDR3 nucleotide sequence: TGTGCCAGCAGTTCCGGGACGGGGGAGACCCAGTACTTC.